These 4 T cell receptor beta chains came from one sample sequenced in a study of T cell changes during pregnancy in multiple sclerosis. Libraries were prepared by immunoSEQ multiplex PCR; TCRdb keeps only in-frame clonotypes and omits some of them. The data contain approximately 45,000 clones, roughly 92% of them seen just once; the ten biggest clones take up roughly 0.7%. The source material was CD4+ T cells from peripheral blood mononuclear cells, sampled in the first trimester of pregnancy. These receptors came from a female donor with multiple sclerosis, enrolled in a pregnancy study.

The chain has TRBV11-3 and TRBJ2-1, with a possible D match to TRBD2 (5 bases). Trimming stripped 0 bases from V and 1 base from J, with 7 bases between. This CDR3 contains 15 residues. CDR1 is SGHNT, CDR2 YENEEA, per germline. CDR3 region: CASSLDPGSYNEQFF. In nucleotides, the CDR3 is TGTGCCAGCAGCTTAGATCCGGGATCCTACAATGAGCAGTTCTTC.

This rearrangement joins TRBV7-8 to TRBJ2-2, with a weak D call TRBD1 (6 bases). Germline loops: CDR1 SGHVS, CDR2 FQNEAQ. This CDR3 is 15 amino acids long. V lost 4 bases, J lost 0 bases, and 9 bases lay in between. This CDR3 is CASSWAGANTGELFF. CDR3 in DNA: TGTGCCAGCAGCTGGGCAGGGGCGAACACCGGGGAGCTGTTTTTT.

The chain has TRBV15 and TRBJ1-3, with 7 positions matching TRBD1. V lost 0 bases and J lost 7; bases outside the gene matches: 12. This CDR3 comprises 17 residues. CDR1 and CDR2 (germline): LNHNV, YYDKDF (reference sequence). The CDR3 sequence: CATSRDPGQSFSNTIYF. CDR3 nucleotide sequence: TGTGCCACCAGCAGAGATCCGGGACAGAGCTTTTCTAACACCATATATTTT.

The V and J genes are TRBV5-1 and TRBJ2-3; tentatively, D is TRBD2 (6 bases). The V gene's germline CDR1 is SGHRS and CDR2 YFSETQ. CDR3 length: 14 amino acids. With 4 bases removed from V and 0 bases from J, the gap between germline ends came to 9 bases. DNA for the CDR3: TGCGCCAGCAGCATAAGCGGGAGCACAGATACGCAGTATTTT. Its protein product is CASSISGSTDTQYF. Full variable domain (rest looked up from reference TRBV5-1 and TRBJ2-3): KAGVTQTPRYLIKTRGQQVTLSCSPISGHRSVSWYQQTPGQGLQFLFEYFSETQRNKGNFPGRFSGRQFSNSRSEMNVSTLELGDSALYLCASSISGSTDTQYFGPGTRLTVL.